Listed below are T cell receptor beta chains from one sample, sequenced in a study of T cell responses to AZD1222 COVID-19 vaccine. Only in-frame clones appear in the TCRdb table, and some are missing; sequencing was by immunoSEQ multiplex PCR. The sample holds about 140,000 clones, more than 85% seen once. The sequencing here drew on peripheral blood, taken on day 0 of AZD1222 vaccination. These receptors were obtained from an adult in good health. Both conserved end residues are part of each CDR3. D genes are given only for firm matches. A row's size may be missing; if present it is once, few, many or a size class.

CDR3nt: TGTGCCAGCTCACCACTAGCGGGGTTTTCGGATACGCAGTATTTT
CDR3aa: CASSPLAGFSDTQYF
d_gene: TRBD2
v_gene: TRBV18
abundance: few
j_gene: TRBJ2-3

CDR3nt: TGTGCCAGCAGTTACGACAGGGTGAGGGATGGCTACACCTTC
CDR3aa: CASSYDRVRDGYTF
d_gene: TRBD1
v_gene: TRBV6-5
abundance: -
j_gene: TRBJ1-2

CDR3nt: TGTGCCTGGAGTTCAATCCTAGCGGGGGGTTACAATGAGCAGTTCTTC
CDR3aa: CAWSSILAGGYNEQFF
d_gene: TRBD2
v_gene: TRBV30
abundance: -
j_gene: TRBJ2-1

CDR3nt: TGTGCCAGCAGTTACGGAACTGAAGCTTTCTTT
CDR3aa: CASSYGTEAFF
d_gene: -
v_gene: TRBV6-2/TRBV6-3
abundance: -
j_gene: TRBJ1-1

CDR3nt: TGTGCCAGCAGCGAAGGGACAGCTAACTATGGCTACACCTTC
CDR3aa: CASSEGTANYGYTF
d_gene: TRBD1
v_gene: TRBV9
abundance: once
j_gene: TRBJ1-2

CDR3nt: TGTGCCAGCACCCAGGGGAGCGGAAACACCATATATTTT
CDR3aa: CASTQGSGNTIYF
d_gene: -
v_gene: TRBV6-6
abundance: -
j_gene: TRBJ1-3

CDR3nt: TGTGCCAGCAGCTGGCGTGAAAGACAGCTTTCCACTGAAGCTTTCTTT
CDR3aa: CASSWRERQLSTEAFF
d_gene: -
v_gene: TRBV7-2
abundance: -
j_gene: TRBJ1-1

CDR3nt: TGTGCCAGCAGCTTGAGTCAGACGAGTGCGTATGGCTACACCTTC
CDR3aa: CASSLSQTSAYGYTF
d_gene: -
v_gene: TRBV5-4
abundance: -
j_gene: TRBJ1-2

CDR3nt: TGTGCCAGCAGCTTATCCGGGTTGCATGGCTACACCTTC
CDR3aa: CASSLSGLHGYTF
d_gene: -
v_gene: TRBV5-6
abundance: -
j_gene: TRBJ1-2

CDR3nt: TGTGCCAGCCATACAGGGAGAGAAACTGAAGCTTTCTTT
CDR3aa: CASHTGRETEAFF
d_gene: -
v_gene: TRBV21-1
abundance: -
j_gene: TRBJ1-1

CDR3nt: TGTGCCAGCAGCCTTCAGGGGGCGAGGTTCAATGAGCAGTTCTTC
CDR3aa: CASSLQGARFNEQFF
d_gene: TRBD1
v_gene: TRBV7-3
abundance: -
j_gene: TRBJ2-1

CDR3nt: TGCGCCAGCAGCTTGTCGTCCTATTCCGGGGCCAACGTCCTGACTTTC
CDR3aa: CASSLSSYSGANVLTF
d_gene: -
v_gene: TRBV5-1
abundance: once
j_gene: TRBJ2-6

CDR3nt: TGTGCCAGCAGCTTCGGCGCAGATACGCAGTATTTT
CDR3aa: CASSFGADTQYF
d_gene: -
v_gene: TRBV11-3
abundance: -
j_gene: TRBJ2-3

CDR3nt: TGTGCCAGCCGGGATGTCGCTGAAGCTTTCTTT
CDR3aa: CASRDVAEAFF
d_gene: -
v_gene: TRBV12-3/TRBV12-4
abundance: -
j_gene: TRBJ1-1

CDR3nt: TGTGCCAGCAGCTTAGGGGCAGGGGGCGGCAATGAGCAGTTCTTC
CDR3aa: CASSLGAGGGNEQFF
d_gene: TRBD1
v_gene: TRBV7-3
abundance: -
j_gene: TRBJ2-1

CDR3nt: TGCAGCGTTGAGTTTAGGTCCCACTATGGCTACACCTTC
CDR3aa: CSVEFRSHYGYTF
d_gene: -
v_gene: TRBV29-1
abundance: -
j_gene: TRBJ1-2

CDR3nt: TGCGCCAGCAGCTTGGATCAAGCGGGGACCTCGGCCCAGTACTTC
CDR3aa: CASSLDQAGTSAQYF
d_gene: TRBD2
v_gene: TRBV5-1
abundance: -
j_gene: TRBJ2-5

CDR3nt: TGTGCCAGCAGTTGGCCCCTCGCCCAGGGGCAGAACACTGAAGCTTTCTTT
CDR3aa: CASSWPLAQGQNTEAFF
d_gene: -
v_gene: TRBV2
abundance: -
j_gene: TRBJ1-1

CDR3nt: TGTGCCAGCTCAGCAGGGACACAGTATAATTCACCCCTCCACTTT
CDR3aa: CASSAGTQYNSPLHF
d_gene: -
v_gene: TRBV18
abundance: -
j_gene: TRBJ1-6

CDR3nt: TGCGCCAGCAGCCAAGATCGGGGGACGGAACTTTTGAACACTGAAGCTTTCTTT
CDR3aa: CASSQDRGTELLNTEAFF
d_gene: -
v_gene: TRBV4-1
abundance: -
j_gene: TRBJ1-1

CDR3nt: TGTGCCAGCTCACCTACGGCGGGGGGAACCTACGAGCAGTACTTC
CDR3aa: CASSPTAGGTYEQYF
d_gene: TRBD2
v_gene: TRBV18
abundance: -
j_gene: TRBJ2-7

CDR3nt: TGTGCCAGCAGCCAAACTAGCGGGGGAGTTATCGAAGACACAGATACGCAGTATTTT
CDR3aa: CASSQTSGGVIEDTDTQYF
d_gene: TRBD2
v_gene: TRBV11-2
abundance: -
j_gene: TRBJ2-3

CDR3nt: TGTGCCAGCAGCCGAGCCGGGTCTGCGGTGGGAGTATATCAGCCCCAGCATTTT
CDR3aa: CASSRAGSAVGVYQPQHF
d_gene: -
v_gene: TRBV6-6
abundance: -
j_gene: TRBJ1-5

CDR3nt: TGCAGCGCCGGGACAGAGAGCGCTGAAGCTTTCTTT
CDR3aa: CSAGTESAEAFF
d_gene: TRBD1
v_gene: TRBV29-1
abundance: -
j_gene: TRBJ1-1

CDR3nt: TGTGCCAGCAGCTTAGGGACAGGCCACTACAATGAGCAGTTCTTC
CDR3aa: CASSLGTGHYNEQFF
d_gene: TRBD1
v_gene: TRBV7-9
abundance: -
j_gene: TRBJ2-1

CDR3nt: TGTGCCAGCAGCCAATACGAGGCTAACTATGGCTACACCTTC
CDR3aa: CASSQYEANYGYTF
d_gene: -
v_gene: TRBV3-1/TRBV3-2
abundance: -
j_gene: TRBJ1-2

CDR3nt: TGCGCCAGCAGCTTGGTGGCGGCCAACTATGGCTACACCTTC
CDR3aa: CASSLVAANYGYTF
d_gene: -
v_gene: TRBV5-1
abundance: -
j_gene: TRBJ1-2

CDR3nt: TGTGCCAGCAGCGTAGTAACTCCTCGGGGTGGCGGGGAGCTGTTTTTT
CDR3aa: CASSVVTPRGGGELFF
d_gene: -
v_gene: TRBV9
abundance: -
j_gene: TRBJ2-2

CDR3nt: TGTGCCAGCAGCTTAAGGGTAGGGCAGCCCCAGCATTTT
CDR3aa: CASSLRVGQPQHF
d_gene: -
v_gene: TRBV7-6
abundance: -
j_gene: TRBJ1-5

CDR3nt: TGTGCCATCAGTGAGTCGGGGGGCGGGTACGAGCAGTACTTC
CDR3aa: CAISESGGGYEQYF
d_gene: -
v_gene: TRBV10-3
abundance: -
j_gene: TRBJ2-7

CDR3nt: TGTGCCACCAGTGACCCGGGACAGGGTGTCGATGAGCAGTTCTTC
CDR3aa: CATSDPGQGVDEQFF
d_gene: TRBD1
v_gene: TRBV24-1
abundance: -
j_gene: TRBJ2-1

CDR3nt: TGTGCCAGCAGCTTACTAGGGGGTTTTAATGAAAAACTGTTTTTT
CDR3aa: CASSLLGGFNEKLFF
d_gene: -
v_gene: TRBV11-2
abundance: once
j_gene: TRBJ1-4